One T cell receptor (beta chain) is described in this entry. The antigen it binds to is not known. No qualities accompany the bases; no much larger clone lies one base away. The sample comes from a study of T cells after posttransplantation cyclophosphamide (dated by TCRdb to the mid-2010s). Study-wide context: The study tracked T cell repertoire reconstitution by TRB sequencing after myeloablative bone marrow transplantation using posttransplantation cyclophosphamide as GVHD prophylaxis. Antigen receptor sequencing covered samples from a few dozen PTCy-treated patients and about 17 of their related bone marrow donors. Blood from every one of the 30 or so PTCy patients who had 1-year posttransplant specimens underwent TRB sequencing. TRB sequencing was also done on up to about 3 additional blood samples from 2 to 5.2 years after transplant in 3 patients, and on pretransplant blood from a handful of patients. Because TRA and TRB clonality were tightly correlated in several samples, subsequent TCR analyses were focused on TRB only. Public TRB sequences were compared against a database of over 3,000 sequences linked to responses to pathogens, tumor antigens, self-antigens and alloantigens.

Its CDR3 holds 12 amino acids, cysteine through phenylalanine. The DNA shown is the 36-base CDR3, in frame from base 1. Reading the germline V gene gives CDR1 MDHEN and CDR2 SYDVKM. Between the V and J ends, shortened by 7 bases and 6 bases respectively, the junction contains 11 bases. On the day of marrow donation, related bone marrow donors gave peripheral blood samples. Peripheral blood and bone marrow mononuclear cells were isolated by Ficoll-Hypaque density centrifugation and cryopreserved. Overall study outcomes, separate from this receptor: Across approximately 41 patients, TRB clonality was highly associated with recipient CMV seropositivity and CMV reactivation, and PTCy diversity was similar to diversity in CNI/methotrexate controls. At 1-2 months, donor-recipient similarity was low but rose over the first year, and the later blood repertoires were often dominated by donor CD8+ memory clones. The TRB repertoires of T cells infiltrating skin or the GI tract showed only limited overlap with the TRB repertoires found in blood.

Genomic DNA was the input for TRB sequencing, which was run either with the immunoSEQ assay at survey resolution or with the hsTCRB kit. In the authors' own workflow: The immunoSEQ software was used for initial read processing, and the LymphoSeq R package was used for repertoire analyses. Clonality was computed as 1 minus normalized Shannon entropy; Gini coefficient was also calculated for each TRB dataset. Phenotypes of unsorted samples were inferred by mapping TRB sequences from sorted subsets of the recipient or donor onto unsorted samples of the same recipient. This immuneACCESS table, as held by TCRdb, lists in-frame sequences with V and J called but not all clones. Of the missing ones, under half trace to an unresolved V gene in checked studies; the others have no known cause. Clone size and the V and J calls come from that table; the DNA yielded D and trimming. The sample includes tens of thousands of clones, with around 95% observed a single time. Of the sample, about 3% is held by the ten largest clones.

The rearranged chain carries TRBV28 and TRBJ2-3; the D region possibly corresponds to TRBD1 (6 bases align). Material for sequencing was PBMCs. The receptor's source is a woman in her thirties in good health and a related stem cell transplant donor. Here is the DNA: TGTGCCAGCAACAGGGCGGAGGATACGCAGTATTTT. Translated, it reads CASNRAEDTQYF. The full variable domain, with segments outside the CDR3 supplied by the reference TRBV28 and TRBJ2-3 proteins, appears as DVKVTQSSRYLVKRTGEKVFLECVQDMDHENMFWYRQDPGLGLRLIYFSYDVKMKEKGDIPEGYSVSREKKERFSLILESASTNQTSMYLCASNRAEDTQYFGPGTRLTVL.